This T cell receptor (beta chain) was retrieved from a study of OX40 agonist ivuxolimab in advanced cancers. About the study: At 0.01 to 10 mg/kg, ivuxolimab was administered intravenously to patients every 2 weeks. Age averaged roughly 60 years (range about 20 to 80), and about 86% were male.

With 2 bases clipped from V and 0 bases from J, the junction kept 7 bases outside the gene matches. The germline CDR1 and CDR2 sequences are SGHDT and YYEEEE. CDR3 length: 16 residues. Clones were sequenced by immunoSEQ multiplex PCR, and TCRdb holds only the in-frame ones, with some missing. In the table there are tens of thousands of clones, more than 85% of which are singletons. Prior autoimmune disease or systemic immunosuppression barred patients. The V and J genes are TRBV5-6 and TRBJ2-7, with TRBD1 identical over 8 bases. The TCR comes from an adult with an advanced solid tumor such as melanoma, head and neck, liver or kidney cancer. Source: CD4+ or CD8+ T cells sorted from blood, taken in a trial of the OX40 agonist ivuxolimab. The DNA of the CDR3 is TGTGCCAGCAGCTTAGCACAGGGGGTAGGCTCCTACGAGCAGTACTTC. It specifies CASSLAQGVGSYEQYF.